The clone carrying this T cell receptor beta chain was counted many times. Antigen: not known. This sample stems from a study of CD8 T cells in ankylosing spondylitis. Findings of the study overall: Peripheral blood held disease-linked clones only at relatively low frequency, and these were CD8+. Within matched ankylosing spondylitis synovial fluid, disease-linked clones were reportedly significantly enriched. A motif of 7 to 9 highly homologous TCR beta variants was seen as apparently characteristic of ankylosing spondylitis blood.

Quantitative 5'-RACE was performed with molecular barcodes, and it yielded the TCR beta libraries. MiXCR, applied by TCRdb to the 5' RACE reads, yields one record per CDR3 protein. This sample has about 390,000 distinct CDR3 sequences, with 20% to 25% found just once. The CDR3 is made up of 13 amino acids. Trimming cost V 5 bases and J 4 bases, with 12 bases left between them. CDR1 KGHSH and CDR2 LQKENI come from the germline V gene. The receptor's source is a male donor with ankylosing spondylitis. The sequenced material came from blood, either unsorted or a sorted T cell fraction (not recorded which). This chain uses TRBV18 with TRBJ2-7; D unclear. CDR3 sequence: CASSSLPGYEQYF. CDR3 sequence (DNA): TGTGCCAGCTCATCCCTCCCTGGGTACGAGCAGTACTTC.